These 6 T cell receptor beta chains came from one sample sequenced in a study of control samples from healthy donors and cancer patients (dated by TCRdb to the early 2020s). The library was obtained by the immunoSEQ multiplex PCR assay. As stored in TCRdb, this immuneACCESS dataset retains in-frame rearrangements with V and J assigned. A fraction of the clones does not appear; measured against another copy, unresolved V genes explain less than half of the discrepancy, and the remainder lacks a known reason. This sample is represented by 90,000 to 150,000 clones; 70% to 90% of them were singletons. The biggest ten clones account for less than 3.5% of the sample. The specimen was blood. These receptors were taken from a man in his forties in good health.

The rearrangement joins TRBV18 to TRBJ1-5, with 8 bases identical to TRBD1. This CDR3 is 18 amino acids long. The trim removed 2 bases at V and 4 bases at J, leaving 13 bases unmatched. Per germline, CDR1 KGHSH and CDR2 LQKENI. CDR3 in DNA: TGTGCCAGCTCACCAGGAGAAAACACAGGGGGGAGAAATCAGCCCCAGCATTTT. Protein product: CASSPGENTGGRNQPQHF.

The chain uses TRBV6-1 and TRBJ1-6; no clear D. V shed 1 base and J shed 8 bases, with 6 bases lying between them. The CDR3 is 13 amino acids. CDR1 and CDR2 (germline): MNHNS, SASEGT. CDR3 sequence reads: CASSEDDDSPLHF. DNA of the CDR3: TGTGCCAGCAGTGAAGATGATGATTCACCCCTCCACTTT.

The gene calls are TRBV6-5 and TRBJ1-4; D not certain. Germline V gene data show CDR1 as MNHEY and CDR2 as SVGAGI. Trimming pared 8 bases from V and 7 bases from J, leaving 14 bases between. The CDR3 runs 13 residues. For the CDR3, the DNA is TGTGCCAGCGCATCATTACGGGTTGAAAAACTGTTTTTT. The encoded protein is CASASLRVEKLFF.

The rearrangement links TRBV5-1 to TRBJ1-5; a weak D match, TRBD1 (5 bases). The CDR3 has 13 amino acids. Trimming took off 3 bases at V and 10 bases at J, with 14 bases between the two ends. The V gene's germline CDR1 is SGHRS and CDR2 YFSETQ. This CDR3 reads CASSSTPGIPQHF. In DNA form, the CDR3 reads TGCGCCAGCAGCTCAACCCCAGGGATACCCCAGCATTTT.

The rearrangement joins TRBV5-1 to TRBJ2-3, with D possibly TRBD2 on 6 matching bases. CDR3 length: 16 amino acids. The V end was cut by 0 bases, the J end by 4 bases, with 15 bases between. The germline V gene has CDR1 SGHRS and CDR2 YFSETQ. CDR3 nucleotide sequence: TGCGCCAGCAGCTTGGGGGGACTCCAAAAGGCAGATACGCAGTATTTT. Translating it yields CASSLGGLQKADTQYF.

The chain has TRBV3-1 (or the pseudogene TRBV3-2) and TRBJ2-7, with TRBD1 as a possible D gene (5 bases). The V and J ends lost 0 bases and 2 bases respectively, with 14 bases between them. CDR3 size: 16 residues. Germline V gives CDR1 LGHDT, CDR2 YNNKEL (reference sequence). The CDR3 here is CASSQDLNRITYEQYF. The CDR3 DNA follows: TGTGCCAGCAGCCAAGATCTGAACAGGATTACCTACGAGCAGTACTTC.